This is a list of T cell receptor beta chains from one sample in a study of blood T cell repertoires in COVID-19. Profiled with immunoSEQ multiplex PCR; TCRdb holds only in-frame clones, not every one. The sample consists of under 200,000 clones, 75% to 90% of them appearing once. The sample consisted of PBMCs or T cells enriched from blood (not recorded which). The receptor source for this set is a woman aged 55-75 years who had recovered from COVID-19. CDR3s leave out the opening cysteine and the closing phenylalanine or tryptophan. The D gene is left open where the match is weak. Clone size appears in some rows only: once, few, many, or a class for an expanded clone.

J gene: TRBJ1-1
clone size: few
D gene: .
V gene: TRBV6-5
CDR3 protein: ASSYSFRSVGAF

J gene: TRBJ2-5
clone size: .
D gene: TRBD1
V gene: TRBV6-2/TRBV6-3
CDR3 protein: ASSARTGVGETQY

J gene: TRBJ2-2
clone size: .
D gene: .
V gene: TRBV23-1
CDR3 protein: ASSHLRRGANTGELF

J gene: TRBJ1-5
clone size: once
D gene: TRBD1
V gene: TRBV24-1
CDR3 protein: ATSQNDRGPNQPQH

J gene: TRBJ1-2
clone size: .
D gene: TRBD1
V gene: TRBV19
CDR3 protein: ASSIEGQVYGYT

J gene: TRBJ1-5
clone size: many
D gene: TRBD1
V gene: TRBV2
CDR3 protein: ASSGDRGAVGQPQH

J gene: TRBJ2-3
clone size: .
D gene: .
V gene: TRBV5-6
CDR3 protein: ASSPGQTSGDTQY

J gene: TRBJ1-2
clone size: few
D gene: .
V gene: TRBV28
CDR3 protein: ASRISELYGYT

J gene: TRBJ2-5
clone size: .
D gene: TRBD2
V gene: TRBV3-1/TRBV3-2
CDR3 protein: ASSRLAGGKETQY

J gene: TRBJ1-1
clone size: .
D gene: .
V gene: TRBV2
CDR3 protein: ASRKQGSLNTEAF

J gene: TRBJ1-2
clone size: .
D gene: .
V gene: TRBV14
CDR3 protein: ASSQQGRPSNYGYT

J gene: TRBJ2-6
clone size: .
D gene: .
V gene: TRBV9
CDR3 protein: ANSVGLGVAGANVLT

J gene: TRBJ2-2
clone size: .
D gene: .
V gene: TRBV3-1/TRBV3-2
CDR3 protein: ASSRDIADTGELF

J gene: TRBJ2-1
clone size: .
D gene: TRBD2
V gene: TRBV5-4
CDR3 protein: ASSPGGGRAF

J gene: TRBJ2-5
clone size: .
D gene: TRBD2
V gene: TRBV6-5
CDR3 protein: ASRPAGGQETQY

J gene: TRBJ2-5
clone size: .
D gene: .
V gene: TRBV5-4
CDR3 protein: ASSLSGGKETQY

J gene: TRBJ1-1
clone size: .
D gene: .
V gene: TRBV27
CDR3 protein: ASMMGAEAF

J gene: TRBJ1-1
clone size: .
D gene: TRBD1
V gene: TRBV12-3/TRBV12-4
CDR3 protein: ASSTGQRTEAF

J gene: TRBJ1-2
clone size: many
D gene: .
V gene: TRBV19
CDR3 protein: ASRPQGLGNYGYT

J gene: TRBJ2-1
clone size: .
D gene: TRBD2
V gene: TRBV5-1
CDR3 protein: ASESGGLGNEQF

J gene: TRBJ1-2
clone size: .
D gene: TRBD1
V gene: TRBV10-3
CDR3 protein: AISEKPQGQGGDT

J gene: TRBJ1-2
clone size: .
D gene: TRBD1
V gene: TRBV30
CDR3 protein: AWTLDRAGYT

J gene: TRBJ2-5
clone size: .
D gene: .
V gene: TRBV23-1
CDR3 protein: ASSQPRVSETQY

J gene: TRBJ2-5
clone size: .
D gene: TRBD2
V gene: TRBV5-1
CDR3 protein: ASSLASAGGQETQY

J gene: TRBJ2-3
clone size: many
D gene: .
V gene: TRBV11-2
CDR3 protein: ASSFSGYTDTQY

J gene: TRBJ1-2
clone size: .
D gene: TRBD1
V gene: TRBV27
CDR3 protein: ASSLSRTGGYYGYT

J gene: TRBJ1-3
clone size: once
D gene: .
V gene: TRBV3-1/TRBV3-2
CDR3 protein: ASSQDWGGSGNTIY

J gene: TRBJ2-4
clone size: .
D gene: .
V gene: TRBV2
CDR3 protein: ASSVQALAKNIQY

J gene: TRBJ1-2
clone size: .
D gene: TRBD1
V gene: TRBV4-1
CDR3 protein: ASSQGEQGGYGYT

J gene: TRBJ1-5
clone size: .
D gene: TRBD1
V gene: TRBV6-2/TRBV6-3
CDR3 protein: ASSLTGGLLQPQH

J gene: TRBJ1-1
clone size: .
D gene: .
V gene: TRBV19
CDR3 protein: AILTAGTEAF

J gene: TRBJ1-5
clone size: .
D gene: .
V gene: TRBV5-8
CDR3 protein: ASSRPTDSNQPQH

J gene: TRBJ1-4
clone size: once
D gene: .
V gene: TRBV12-3/TRBV12-4
CDR3 protein: ASSRDFEKLF

J gene: TRBJ1-2
clone size: .
D gene: .
V gene: TRBV5-1
CDR3 protein: ASSLEGRGEGYT

J gene: TRBJ1-3
clone size: .
D gene: .
V gene: TRBV10-3
CDR3 protein: AISEAGSGNTIY

J gene: TRBJ2-7
clone size: .
D gene: TRBD1
V gene: TRBV3-1/TRBV3-2
CDR3 protein: ASSQRTGVTAALY

J gene: TRBJ2-4
clone size: .
D gene: TRBD1
V gene: TRBV2
CDR3 protein: ASSSPGGDDPRVLY

J gene: TRBJ2-2
clone size: few
D gene: TRBD1
V gene: TRBV19
CDR3 protein: ASSMWTGGNTGELF

J gene: TRBJ1-5
clone size: .
D gene: .
V gene: TRBV30
CDR3 protein: AWSDSWSNQPQH

J gene: TRBJ1-2
clone size: .
D gene: .
V gene: TRBV24-1
CDR3 protein: ATSGGGDYGYT

J gene: TRBJ2-2
clone size: once
D gene: TRBD2
V gene: TRBV5-5
CDR3 protein: ASSLARAGQTGELF

J gene: TRBJ1-1
clone size: .
D gene: .
V gene: TRBV5-6
CDR3 protein: ASSLPVSEAF

J gene: TRBJ1-5
clone size: .
D gene: .
V gene: TRBV3-1/TRBV3-2
CDR3 protein: ASSHGTGGGSNQPQH

J gene: TRBJ2-1
clone size: .
D gene: TRBD1
V gene: TRBV7-2
CDR3 protein: ASSLVSTGGGEQF

J gene: TRBJ2-1
clone size: .
D gene: .
V gene: TRBV29-1
CDR3 protein: SVEGARNEQF

J gene: TRBJ1-6
clone size: .
D gene: .
V gene: TRBV18
CDR3 protein: ASSPPAVNNSPLH

J gene: TRBJ2-7
clone size: .
D gene: .
V gene: TRBV2
CDR3 protein: ASSEARPPYEQY

J gene: TRBJ2-7
clone size: .
D gene: .
V gene: TRBV19
CDR3 protein: ASSRGPNYEQY

J gene: TRBJ2-1
clone size: .
D gene: TRBD2
V gene: TRBV4-1
CDR3 protein: ASSLKKLAGLYNEQF

J gene: TRBJ2-5
clone size: .
D gene: .
V gene: TRBV6-5
CDR3 protein: ASSYPGQKSETQY

J gene: TRBJ2-1
clone size: once
D gene: TRBD2
V gene: TRBV2
CDR3 protein: ASSERLGLAGGNEQF

J gene: TRBJ2-3
clone size: .
D gene: TRBD2
V gene: TRBV18
CDR3 protein: ASSPAGTSGTDTQY

J gene: TRBJ2-5
clone size: .
D gene: .
V gene: TRBV4-1
CDR3 protein: ASSQVDPGQETQY

J gene: TRBJ1-2
clone size: few
D gene: .
V gene: TRBV15
CDR3 protein: ATSFRGSYT

J gene: TRBJ2-1
clone size: .
D gene: TRBD1
V gene: TRBV5-8
CDR3 protein: ASSRITGGRYNEQF

J gene: TRBJ2-7
clone size: once
D gene: TRBD2
V gene: TRBV5-1
CDR3 protein: ASSRAGASGEYEQY

J gene: TRBJ2-7
clone size: once
D gene: .
V gene: TRBV6-5
CDR3 protein: ASSYSPNYEQY